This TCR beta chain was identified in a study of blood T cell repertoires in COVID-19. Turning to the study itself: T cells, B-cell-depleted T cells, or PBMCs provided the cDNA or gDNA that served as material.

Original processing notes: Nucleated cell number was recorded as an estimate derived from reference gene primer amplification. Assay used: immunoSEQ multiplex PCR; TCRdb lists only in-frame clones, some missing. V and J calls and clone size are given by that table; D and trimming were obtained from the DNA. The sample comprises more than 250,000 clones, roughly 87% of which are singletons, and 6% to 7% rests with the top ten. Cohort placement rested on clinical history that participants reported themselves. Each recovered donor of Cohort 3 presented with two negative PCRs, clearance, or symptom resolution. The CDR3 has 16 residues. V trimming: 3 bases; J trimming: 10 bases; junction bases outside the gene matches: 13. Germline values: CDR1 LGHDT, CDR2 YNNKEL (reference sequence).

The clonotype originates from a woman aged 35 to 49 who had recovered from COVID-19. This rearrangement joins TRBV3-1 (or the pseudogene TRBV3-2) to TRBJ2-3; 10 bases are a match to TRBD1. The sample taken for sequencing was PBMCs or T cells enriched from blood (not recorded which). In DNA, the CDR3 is TGTGCCAGCAGCCATCACGGGACAGGGGTGCCTCTTTCGCAGTATTTT. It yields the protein CASSHHGTGVPLSQYF.